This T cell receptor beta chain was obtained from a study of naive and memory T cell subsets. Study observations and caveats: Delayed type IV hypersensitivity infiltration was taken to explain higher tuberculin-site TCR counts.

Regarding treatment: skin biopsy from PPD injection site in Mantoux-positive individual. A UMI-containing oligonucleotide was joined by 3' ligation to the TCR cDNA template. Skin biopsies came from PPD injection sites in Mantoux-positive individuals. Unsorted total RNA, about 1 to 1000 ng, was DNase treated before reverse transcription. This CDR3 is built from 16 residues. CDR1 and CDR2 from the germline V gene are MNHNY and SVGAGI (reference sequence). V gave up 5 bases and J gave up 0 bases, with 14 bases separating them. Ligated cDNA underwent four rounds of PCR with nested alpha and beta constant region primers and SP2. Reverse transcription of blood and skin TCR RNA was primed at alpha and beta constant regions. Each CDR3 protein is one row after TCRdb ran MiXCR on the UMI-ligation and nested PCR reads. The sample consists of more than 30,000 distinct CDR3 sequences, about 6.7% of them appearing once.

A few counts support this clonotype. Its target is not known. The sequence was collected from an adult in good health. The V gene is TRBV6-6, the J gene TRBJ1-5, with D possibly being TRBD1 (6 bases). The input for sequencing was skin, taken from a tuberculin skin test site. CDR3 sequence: CASSRQETFSNQPQHF. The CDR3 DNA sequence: TGTGCCAGCAGTCGACAGGAGACCTTTAGCAATCAGCCCCAGCATTTT.